This entry lists 7 T cell receptor beta chains sequenced from one sample in a study of read filtering for tumor transcriptome and immune sequencing. This library used roughly 0.4 ug RNA and molecular barcoded adaptors spanning alpha/delta and beta/gamma chains. TCRdb reanalysed the reads using MiXCR and keeps one entry per CDR3 protein. The table shows about 39,000 distinct CDR3 sequences, with around 15% occurring only once. The sequenced sample consisted of a population of CD138-negative cells sorted from bone marrow. These receptors were obtained from a donor older than 35 with multiple myeloma.

This clonotype occurred a few times. This may arise from a read error, as a much more abundant clone is one base away. J is TRBJ2-1 and V is TRBV6-1; TRBD1 or TRBD2 may be the D gene (5 bases each). CDR1 MNHNS and CDR2 SASEGT come from the germline V gene. The CDR3 loop spans 17 amino acids. V was pared by 5 bases and J by 1 base, with 18 bases between. The CDR3 is CASSCSRGVGSYNEQFF. The CDR3 DNA reads as TGTGCCAGCAGTTGCTCGAGGGGAGTTGGTTCCTACAATGAGCAGTTCTTC.

This clonotype was seen at least ten times. A read error may account for a junction end that differs from germline. This chain connects TRBV19 to TRBJ2-7; D is uncertain. The CDR3 has 13 amino acids. Germline V CDR1 and CDR2: LNHDA, SQIVND (reference sequence). The CDR3 DNA reads TGTGCCAGTAGCCCAGGACCCTCCTTCGAGCAGTACTTC. Encoded protein: CASSPGPSFEQYF.

This clonotype was seen many times. The J gene is TRBJ2-3, the V gene TRBV5-1, with TRBD2 identical over 9 bases. The CDR3 contains 18 residues. V lost 0 bases, J lost 0 bases, and 8 bases stayed unmatched. Germline CDR1 is SGHRS and CDR2 is YFSETQ. The chain's CDR3 is CASSLVGPSGASTDTQYF. In DNA form, the CDR3 reads TGCGCCAGCAGCTTGGTCGGGCCTAGCGGGGCCAGCACAGATACGCAGTATTTT.

This clonotype was counted ten times or more. The chain is built from TRBV19 and TRBJ2-3; D ambiguous. CDR3 size: 11 residues. Trimming pared 7 bases from V and 5 bases from J, leaving 7 bases between. The germline V gene has CDR1 LNHDA and CDR2 SQIVND (reference sequence). The CDR3 coding sequence is TGTGCCAGTAATTTCCAAGATACGCAGTATTTT. Protein product: CASNFQDTQYF.

This clonotype was picked up a small number of times. A much larger clone differs from this one at a single base, so this may be a read error. The chain combines TRBV5-1 with TRBJ1-2, with 9 bases that match TRBD1. The CDR3 runs 14 residues. Germline CDR1 and CDR2: SGHRS and YFSETQ. Trimming removed 7 bases from V and 8 bases from J; junction bases left unmatched: 12. CDR3 sequence (DNA): TGCGCCAGCGGCCTTTCGGACAGGGGAGGCGGCTACACCTTC. Encoded protein: CASGLSDRGGGYTF.

This clonotype was recorded many times. The V and J genes are TRBV18 and TRBJ1-1, with no clear D. V was cut by 0 bases and J by 1 base, with 3 bases left in between. Germline values: CDR1 KGHSH, CDR2 LQKENI. This CDR3 is built from 13 residues. The DNA for the CDR3 is TGTGCCAGCTCACCACCGGGGAACACTGAAGCTTTCTTT. It yields the protein CASSPPGNTEAFF.

This clonotype is categorized as medium-sized. The chain combines TRBV12-3 or TRBV12-4 with TRBJ2-1; 9 positions match TRBD1. The CDR3 has 14 residues. The junction had 6 bases not matched to a gene; V was cut back by 8 bases and J by 4 bases. This CDR3 is CASEQGAGYNEQFF. The CDR3 DNA sequence: TGTGCCAGCGAACAGGGGGCGGGTTACAATGAGCAGTTCTTC.